This T cell receptor beta chain was identified in a study of cytomegalovirus exposure and HLA in healthy donors (dated by TCRdb to about 2017). Looking at the study overall: According to a later analysis, the roughly 130 validation repertoires were produced on the same platform as the approximately 690 repertoires of the first cohort. High-throughput TCR immunosequencing, statistical association of individual TCRs with disease status, and machine learning were combined to predict cytomegalovirus infection status. The aim of the study was to test whether cataloging public T cell receptors could identify signatures of past pathogen exposure. Along with the roughly 670-subject first cohort, a separate validation cohort of approximately 110 different subjects was used.

The investigation overall reported the following: Subsequent analysis determined that TCRs grouped into clusters in the first cohort also showed a tendency toward co-occurrence across the 120 validation repertoires, and 90% to 95% of cluster scores exceeded 0. A later analysis had no HLA typing for the validation cohort, so co-occurrence there was scored across all 110 or so repertoires. The study gave a list of under 200 TCR beta chains associated with cytomegalovirus. It was suggested by the authors that the approach could potentially be generalized to other disease states and immunological phenotypes. Cytomegalovirus status was reported to be diagnosed by the classifier with high specificity and sensitivity in both the original and validation cohorts. Most TCR sequences were observed very rarely across donors, whereas some public TCRs were present in many individuals. In vitro tests confirmed that a few of the cytomegalovirus-associated TCR beta chains recognize cytomegalovirus antigens.

A single count supports this clone. The target of this receptor is not known. No qualities accompany the bases; no much larger clone lies one base away. Donors formed part of the validation cohort, which comprised some 120 subjects and was distinct from the first cohort of under 850 subjects. The library was prepared using the immunoSEQ multiplex PCR assay. The authors' analysis ran thus. A statistical classification framework was built for diagnosing cytomegalovirus status from the catalog of TCR beta chain sequences. TCRdb took over this immuneACCESS table, retaining in-frame rearrangements with V and J assigned. Such tables are incomplete; in checked studies, under half of the missing clones stem from an unresolved V gene, and the remainder is unexplained. For V, J and clone size, that table is used; D and trimming come from the DNA. The sample table contains some 78,000 clones; only one count was recorded for almost 97% of them. Clones ranked in the top ten supply around 1.6% of the sample.

CDR1 and CDR2 are read off the germline V gene as SQVTM and ANQGSEA. There are 17 amino acids in the CDR3, from cysteine to phenylalanine inclusive. CDR3 DNA is the only sequence kept; it has 51 bases, read in frame from the first base. The germline V end is reduced by 3 bases and the J end by 3 bases; junction bases left unmatched: 13. The specimen was PBMCs. The chain is assembled from TRBV29-1 and TRBJ2-1; 8 nucleotides in the junction match TRBD2. The clonotype comes from a young man in good health and CMV-seropositive. This receptor has the CDR3 CSVDPRGSGKVYNEQFF. The nucleotide sequence reads TGCAGCGTTGACCCTCGAGGTAGCGGGAAAGTCTACAATGAGCAGTTCTTC.